This T cell receptor beta chain was found in a study of cytomegalovirus exposure and HLA in healthy donors. Across the study: The roughly 670 first-cohort repertoires shared a platform with the 120 validation repertoires, as reported in a later analysis. Study-level findings and limits: The study flagged around 160 TCR beta chains as cytomegalovirus-associated.

The method was immunoSEQ multiplex PCR; TCRdb's version includes in-frame clones alone and lacks a portion of them. The table has fewer than 250,000 clones, around nine tenths seen once. Germline V gives CDR1 SEHNR, CDR2 FQNEAQ (reference sequence). This CDR3 region has 12 residues. Trimming shortened V by 3 bases and J by 7 bases, and 9 bases separated the two germline ends. Worth noting for this clone: Its matching antigen is unknown.

The donors were members of the validation cohort, which comprised 90 to 150 subjects and was separate from the first cohort of 666 subjects. The sequenced sample consisted of PBMCs. The TCR originated in a man in his late teens or twenties in good health and CMV-seronegative. The gene calls are TRBV7-9 and TRBJ1-1; unclear D gene. The CDR3 DNA reads as TGTGCCAGCAGCTTCCGAGCATATGAAGCTTTCTTT. The encoded protein is CASSFRAYEAFF.